This T cell receptor beta chain was found in a study of blood T cell repertoires in COVID-19. On the study more broadly: The samples span acute and convalescent COVID-19 from the United States, Italy and Spain. Sample material is recorded as cDNA or gDNA derived from T cells, B-cell-depleted T cells, or PBMCs.

Participant age was roughly 18 to 100 years, and participants resided in approximately 25 US areas. Looked up from germline, CDR1 is LGHNA and CDR2 is YSLEER. V lost 0 bases and J lost 5; bases outside the gene matches: 6. The CDR3 length is 16 residues. The method was immunoSEQ multiplex PCR; TCRdb's version includes in-frame clones alone and lacks a portion of them. The sample contains 180,000 or so clones, over 75% of which appear only once. This chain connects TRBV4-3 to TRBJ2-3; 9 nucleotides align to TRBD2. The material sequenced was PBMCs or T cells enriched from blood (not recorded which). The sequence came from a human donor with acute COVID-19. The donor label of this sample is uncertain. CDR3 nucleotides: TGCGCCAGCAGCCAAGATCTAGCGGGGCCGGGAGATACGCAGTATTTT. Translation: CASSQDLAGPGDTQYF.